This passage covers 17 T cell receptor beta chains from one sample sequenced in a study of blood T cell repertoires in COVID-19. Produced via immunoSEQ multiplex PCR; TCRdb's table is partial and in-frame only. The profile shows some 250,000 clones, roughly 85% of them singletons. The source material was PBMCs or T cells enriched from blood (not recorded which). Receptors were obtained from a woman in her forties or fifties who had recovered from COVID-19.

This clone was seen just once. The CDR3 sequence: CASSYSGLASYEQYF. CDR3 coding DNA: TGTGCCAGCAGTTACTCAGGCCTAGCTTCCTACGAGCAGTACTTC. This chain links TRBV6-5 with TRBJ2-7; D might be TRBD2 (5 bases). Germline V gives CDR1 MNHEY, CDR2 SVGAGI. This CDR3 has 15 amino acids. Trimming cost V 0 bases and J 1 base, with 10 bases left between them.

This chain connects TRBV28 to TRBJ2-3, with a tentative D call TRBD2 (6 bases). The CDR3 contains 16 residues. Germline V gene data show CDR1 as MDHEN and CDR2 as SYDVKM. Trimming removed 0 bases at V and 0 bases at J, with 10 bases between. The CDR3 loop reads CASSLWGSGSTDTQYF. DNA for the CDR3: TGTGCCAGCAGTTTATGGGGCAGCGGGAGCACAGATACGCAGTATTTT.

The CDR3 protein is CASSAGTGRGQPQHF. DNA for the CDR3: TGTGCCAGCAGCGCCGGGACAGGGCGCGGACAGCCCCAGCATTTT. The chain links TRBV2 to TRBJ1-5, with 9 bases fitting TRBD1. Germline CDR1 reads SNHLY; CDR2 reads FYNNEI. CDR3 length equals 15 residues. J gave up 7 bases and V 6 bases, and 10 bases lay outside the gene matches.

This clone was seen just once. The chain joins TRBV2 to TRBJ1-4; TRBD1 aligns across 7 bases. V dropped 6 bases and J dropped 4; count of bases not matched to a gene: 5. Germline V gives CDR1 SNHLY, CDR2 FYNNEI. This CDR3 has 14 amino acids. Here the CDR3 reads CASRRTGDNEKLFF. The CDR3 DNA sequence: TGTGCCAGCAGACGGACAGGAGATAATGAAAAACTGTTTTTT.

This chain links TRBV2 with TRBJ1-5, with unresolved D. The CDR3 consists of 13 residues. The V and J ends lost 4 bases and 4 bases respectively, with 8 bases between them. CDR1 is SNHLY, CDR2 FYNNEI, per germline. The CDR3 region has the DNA TGTGCCAGCAGTGTGAGGCAGAATCAGCCCCAGCATTTT. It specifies CASSVRQNQPQHF.

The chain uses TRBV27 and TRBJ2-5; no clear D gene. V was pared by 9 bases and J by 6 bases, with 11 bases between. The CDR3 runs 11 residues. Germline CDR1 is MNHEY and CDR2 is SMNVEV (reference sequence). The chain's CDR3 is CASGSYKTQYF. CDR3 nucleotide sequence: TGTGCCAGTGGTTCTTACAAGACCCAGTACTTC.

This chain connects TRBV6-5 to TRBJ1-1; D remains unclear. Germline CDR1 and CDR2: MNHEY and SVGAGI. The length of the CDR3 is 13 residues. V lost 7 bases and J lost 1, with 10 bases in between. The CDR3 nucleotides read TGTGCCAGCAACAGCTACAGGAACACTGAAGCTTTCTTT. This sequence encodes CASNSYRNTEAFF.

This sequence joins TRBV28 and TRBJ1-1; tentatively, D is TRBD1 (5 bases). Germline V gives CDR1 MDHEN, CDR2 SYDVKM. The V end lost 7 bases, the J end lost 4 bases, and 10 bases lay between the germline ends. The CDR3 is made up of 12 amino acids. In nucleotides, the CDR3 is TGTGCCAGCACGGGGGGGACCACTGAAGCTTTCTTT. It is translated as CASTGGTTEAFF.

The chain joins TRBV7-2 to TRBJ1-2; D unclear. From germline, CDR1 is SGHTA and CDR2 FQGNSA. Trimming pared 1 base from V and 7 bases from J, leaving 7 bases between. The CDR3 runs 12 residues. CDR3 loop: CASSLEGGGYTF. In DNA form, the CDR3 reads TGTGCCAGCAGCTTAGAAGGCGGTGGCTACACCTTC.

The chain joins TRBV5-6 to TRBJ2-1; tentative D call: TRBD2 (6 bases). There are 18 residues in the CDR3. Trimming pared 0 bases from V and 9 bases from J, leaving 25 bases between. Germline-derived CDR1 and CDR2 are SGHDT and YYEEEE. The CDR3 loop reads CASSLAGSGLWGSGEQFF. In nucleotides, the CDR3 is TGTGCCAGCAGCTTGGCCGGTTCGGGACTTTGGGGGTCGGGTGAGCAGTTCTTC.

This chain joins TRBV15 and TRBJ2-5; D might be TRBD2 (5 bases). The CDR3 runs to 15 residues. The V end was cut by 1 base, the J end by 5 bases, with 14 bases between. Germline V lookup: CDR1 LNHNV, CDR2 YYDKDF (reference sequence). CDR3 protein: CATSRVSKRVETQYF. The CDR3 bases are TGTGCCACCAGCAGAGTTAGTAAGAGGGTGGAGACCCAGTACTTC. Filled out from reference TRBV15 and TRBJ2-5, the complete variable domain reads DAMVIQNPRYQVTQFGKPVTLSCSQTLNHNVMYWYQQKSSQAPKLLFHYYDKDFNNEADTPDNFQSRRPNTSFCFLDIRSPGLGDTAMYLCATSRVSKRVETQYFGPGTRLLVL.

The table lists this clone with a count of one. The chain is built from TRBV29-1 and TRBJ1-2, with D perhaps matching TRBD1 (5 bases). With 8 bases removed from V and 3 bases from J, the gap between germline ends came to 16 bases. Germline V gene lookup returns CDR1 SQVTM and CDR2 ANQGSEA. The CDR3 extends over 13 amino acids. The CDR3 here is CSTPRRGDYGYTF. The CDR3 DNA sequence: TGCAGCACGCCCCGTAGGGGCGACTATGGCTACACCTTC.

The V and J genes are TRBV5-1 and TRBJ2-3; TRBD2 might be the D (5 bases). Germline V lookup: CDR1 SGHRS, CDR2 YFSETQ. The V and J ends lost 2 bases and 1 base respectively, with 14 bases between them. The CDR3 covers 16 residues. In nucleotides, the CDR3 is TGCGCCAGCAGCTTAGACGGCGGGTCGGGCACAGATACGCAGTATTTT. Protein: CASSLDGGSGTDTQYF. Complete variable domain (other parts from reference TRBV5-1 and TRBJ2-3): KAGVTQTPRYLIKTRGQQVTLSCSPISGHRSVSWYQQTPGQGLQFLFEYFSETQRNKGNFPGRFSGRQFSNSRSEMNVSTLELGDSALYLCASSLDGGSGTDTQYFGPGTRLTVL.

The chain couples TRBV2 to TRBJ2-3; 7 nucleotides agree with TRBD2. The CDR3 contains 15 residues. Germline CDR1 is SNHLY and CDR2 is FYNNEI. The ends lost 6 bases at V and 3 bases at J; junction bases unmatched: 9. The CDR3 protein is CASRGLLDDTDTQYF. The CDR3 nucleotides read TGTGCCAGCAGGGGACTACTTGATGATACAGATACGCAGTATTTT.

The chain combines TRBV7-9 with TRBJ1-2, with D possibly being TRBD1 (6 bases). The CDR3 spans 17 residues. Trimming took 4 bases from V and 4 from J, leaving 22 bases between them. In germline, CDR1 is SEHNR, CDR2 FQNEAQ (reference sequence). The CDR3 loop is CASSSNRASTGIYGYTF. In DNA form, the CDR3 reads TGTGCCAGCAGCTCTAACAGGGCTAGCACAGGGATCTATGGCTACACCTTC.

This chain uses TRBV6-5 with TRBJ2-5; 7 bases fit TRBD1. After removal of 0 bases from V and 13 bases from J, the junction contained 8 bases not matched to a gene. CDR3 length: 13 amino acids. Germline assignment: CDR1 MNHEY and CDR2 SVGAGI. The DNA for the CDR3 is TGTGCCAGCAGTTACTCGAGGGGGCTACCGAGGTACTTC. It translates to CASSYSRGLPRYF.

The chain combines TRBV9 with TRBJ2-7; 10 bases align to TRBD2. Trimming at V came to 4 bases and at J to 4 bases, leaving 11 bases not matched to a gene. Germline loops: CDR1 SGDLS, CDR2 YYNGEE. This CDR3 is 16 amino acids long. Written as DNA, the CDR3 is TGTGCCAGCAGCCCCTCCGGAGCGGGAGGGCCGTACGAGCAGTACTTC. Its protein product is CASSPSGAGGPYEQYF.